One and the same sample provided the 2 T cell receptor beta chains below, sequenced in a study of beta chain features in type 1 diabetes. Reverse transcribing all isolated RNA meant expressed TCRB transcripts were sequenced. Clones were read by immunoSEQ multiplex PCR, and TCRdb kept only the in-frame ones, dropping some. The sample records some 150,000 clones, approximately 13% being singletons. No antigen has been assigned to these receptors. Whole-study results and caveats: Type 1 diabetes patients showed a moderate but significant shortening of TCRB CDR3s in all four CD4+ subsets.

The sample taken for sequencing was central memory CD4+ T cells from blood. The receptors stem from a man younger than 35 with type 1 diabetes.

This clone was seen only a few times. The gene calls are TRBV19 and TRBJ2-1; 8 nucleotides match TRBD1. The CDR3 loop spans 17 amino acids. V shed 4 bases, J shed 6 bases, and the junction held 14 bases outside the gene matches. Germline V gives CDR1 LNHDA, CDR2 SQIVND (reference sequence). CDR3 amino acids: CASSSRNRDRWGNEQFF. The CDR3 DNA is TGTGCCAGTAGTAGCCGGAACCGGGACAGGTGGGGCAATGAGCAGTTCTTC.

This clone was seen only a few times. The junction departs from germline at one end; a sequencing error may be responsible. This chain uses TRBV25-1 with TRBJ2-2; D ambiguous. Germline CDR1 is MGHDK and CDR2 is SYGVNS. The CDR3 has 15 amino acids. The CDR3 region is CAISEFVWPTGELFF. The DNA of the CDR3 is TGTGCCATCAGTGAATTTGTCTGGCCCACCGGGGAGCTGTTTTTT. The full variable domain, rest sourced from reference TRBV25-1 and TRBJ2-2, is EADIYQTPRYLVIGTGKKITLECSQTMGHDKMYWYQQDPGMELHLIHYSYGVNSTEKGDLSSESTVSRIRTEHFPLTLESARPSHTSQYLCAISEFVWPTGELFFGEGSRLTVL.